Listed below are T cell receptor beta chains from one sample, sequenced in a study of cytomegalovirus exposure and HLA in healthy donors. Only in-frame clones appear in the TCRdb table, and some are missing; sequencing was by immunoSEQ multiplex PCR. The sample records about 130,000 clones, around 73% being singletons. The sequencing sample was made of PBMCs. The source is a female donor in good health and CMV-seronegative. Both conserved end residues are part of each CDR3. A D gene is named only where the DNA matches it firmly. Some rows mark clone size as missing; the rest say once, few, many or name a class of expanded clone.

j_gene	d_gene	abundance	v_gene	CDR3nt	CDR3aa
TRBJ2-7	TRBD1	.	TRBV7-2	TGTGCCAGCAGCCCAACAGGGGCACAACGGTCCTACGAGCAGTACTTC	CASSPTGAQRSYEQYF
TRBJ2-7	.	few	TRBV6-1	TGTGCCAGCAGTGGAAGGTGGGGGACACTCTACGAGCAGTACTTC	CASSGRWGTLYEQYF
TRBJ2-4	.	.	TRBV27	TGTGCCAGCAGTTTATCAGGCAGGAACATTCAGTACTTC	CASSLSGRNIQYF
TRBJ2-1	.	.	TRBV4-1	TGCGCCAGCAGCCAGAAATTCAAAGCGGGCCTAAACCCCGATGAGCAGTTCTTC	CASSQKFKAGLNPDEQFF
TRBJ2-7	.	.	TRBV28	TGTGCCAGCAGTTTAACGACTAACGAGCAGTACTTC	CASSLTTNEQYF
TRBJ2-7	TRBD1	few	TRBV6-6	TGTGCCAGCAGGCGGTCCGGGACAGGGATCTACGAGCAGTACTTC	CASRRSGTGIYEQYF
TRBJ2-1	TRBD2	.	TRBV29-1	TGCAGCGCTACGGGACTAGCGGAAAATGAGCAGTTCTTC	CSATGLAENEQFF
TRBJ2-2	.	.	TRBV4-1	TGCGCCAGCAGCCAAGATGGGGTACAGAGGAGGTCCACCGGGGAGCTGTTTTTT	CASSQDGVQRRSTGELFF
TRBJ1-5	.	few	TRBV28	TGTGCCAGCAGTTTAACCGGCGGCAGTTATAGCAATCAGCCCCAGCATTTT	CASSLTGGSYSNQPQHF
TRBJ1-2	TRBD1	.	TRBV25-1	TGTGCCAGCAGTGATTGGGACAGGGATAACTATGGCTACACCTTC	CASSDWDRDNYGYTF
TRBJ2-7	TRBD2	.	TRBV27	TGTGCCAGCAGTCCCCGGGGGGTAGCGGGACCCTACGAGCAGTACTTC	CASSPRGVAGPYEQYF
TRBJ2-1	.	.	TRBV30	TGTGCCTGGACCGACAGACAATACAATGAGCAGTTCTTC	CAWTDRQYNEQFF
TRBJ1-1	TRBD1	.	TRBV18	TGTGCCAGCTCACTCGGGGGACAGGGGGTTGGTGAAGCTTTCTTT	CASSLGGQGVGEAFF
TRBJ2-1	.	once	TRBV7-9	TGTGCCAGCAGCTTAGCTAGCGGAAAGCAGTTCTTC	CASSLASGKQFF
TRBJ2-7	.	.	TRBV7-2	TGTGCCAGCAGCTTAGAGGGGGGGCCTTCCTACGAGCAGTACTTC	CASSLEGGPSYEQYF
TRBJ2-5	.	.	TRBV14	TGTGCCAGCAGCCAAGACATAATAGCGCGGGGTATTGACCAAGAGACCCAGTACTTC	CASSQDIIARGIDQETQYF
TRBJ1-3	.	.	TRBV6-5	TGTGCCAGCAGCTTGGACTTGAACTCTGGAAACACCATATATTTT	CASSLDLNSGNTIYF
TRBJ1-2	.	.	TRBV28	TGTGCCAGCAGCGTCCGGGGGGATGAGGGCTACACCTTC	CASSVRGDEGYTF
TRBJ2-3	TRBD2	few	TRBV7-6	TGTGCCAGCAGCCCCGGGACTAGCGGGATTGCGCAGTATTTT	CASSPGTSGIAQYF
TRBJ2-2	.	.	TRBV5-1	TGCGCCAGCTTTATGAACAGGGCATCGAACACCGGGGAGCTGTTTTTT	CASFMNRASNTGELFF
TRBJ2-7	TRBD2	.	TRBV7-3	TGTGCCAGCAGCCCGCAGGGAGGGTTCTCCTACGAGCAGTACTTC	CASSPQGGFSYEQYF
TRBJ2-3	.	.	TRBV5-4	TGTGCCAGCAGCTCAAGACCTTTGGTAGCAGGGGATACGCAGTATTTT	CASSSRPLVAGDTQYF
TRBJ2-7	.	.	TRBV10-1	TGCGCCAGCAGCGCTAATAAACGCCCGCAGTACTTC	CASSANKRPQYF
TRBJ2-5	TRBD1	.	TRBV5-1	TGCGCCAGCAGCTTGGGGACAGGGGATGGAGAGACCCAGTACTTC	CASSLGTGDGETQYF
TRBJ2-2	.	.	TRBV2	TGTGCCAGCAGTGGGGAGCGCCGGTTGAACACCGGGGAGCTGTTTTTT	CASSGERRLNTGELFF
TRBJ2-1	TRBD1	.	TRBV7-8	TGTGCCAGCAGCTTAGATGGACAGGCCTACAATGAGCAGTTCTTC	CASSLDGQAYNEQFF
TRBJ2-7	.	few	TRBV29-1	TGCAGCGTCTTAGATTACGAGCAGTACTTC	CSVLDYEQYF
TRBJ2-7	TRBD1	few	TRBV12-5	TGTGCTAGTGCTTCCTCCCGGGACAGGAGGTACGAGCAGTACTTC	CASASSRDRRYEQYF
TRBJ1-5	.	.	TRBV11-2	TGTGCCAGCAGCTTCGCGGGGCCGGCTGGGGGGCCCCAGCATTTT	CASSFAGPAGGPQHF
TRBJ2-7	.	.	TRBV28	TGTGCCAGCAGTTTAAGGGGCAACTACGAGCAGTACTTC	CASSLRGNYEQYF
TRBJ2-7	.	few	TRBV7-3	TGTGCCAGCAGCTACGCCCAGGGGGGCGAGCAGTACTTC	CASSYAQGGEQYF